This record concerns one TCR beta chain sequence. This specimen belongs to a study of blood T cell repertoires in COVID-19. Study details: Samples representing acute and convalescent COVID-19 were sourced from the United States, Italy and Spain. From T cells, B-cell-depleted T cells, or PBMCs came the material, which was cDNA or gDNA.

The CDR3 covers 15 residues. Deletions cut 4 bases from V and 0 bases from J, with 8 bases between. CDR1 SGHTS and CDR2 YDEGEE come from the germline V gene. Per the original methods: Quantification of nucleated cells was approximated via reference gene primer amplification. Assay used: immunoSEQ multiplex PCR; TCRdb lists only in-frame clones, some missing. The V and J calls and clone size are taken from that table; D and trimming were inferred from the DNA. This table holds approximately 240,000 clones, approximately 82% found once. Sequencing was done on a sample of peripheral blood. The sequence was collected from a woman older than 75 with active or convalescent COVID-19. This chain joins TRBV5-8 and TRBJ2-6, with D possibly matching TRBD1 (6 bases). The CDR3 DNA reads TGTGCCAGCAGCGTACAGGGCTCTGGGGCCAACGTCCTGACTTTC. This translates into CASSVQGSGANVLTF.